The 26 T cell receptor beta chains below come from one sample, sequenced in a study of blood T cells in healthy people across ages. Next came a second PCR, run for about 7 to 12 cycles, which used a sample-barcoded 5' primer along with a J-beta primer mix. TCRdb called the 5' RACE reads again in MiXCR, with one record for every CDR3 protein. The table shows some 860,000 distinct CDR3 sequences, with more than 55% occurring only once. Sequencing was done on a sample of blood. Every receptor here comes from a man in his forties in good health.

The rearrangement uses TRBV27 and TRBJ2-1; TRBD2 is a possible D gene (5 bases). Germline-derived CDR1 and CDR2 are MNHEY and SMNVEV (reference sequence). The CDR3 spans 13 residues. V gave up 7 bases and J gave up 4 bases, with 11 bases separating them. CDR3 loop: CASNSGFYNEQFF. The CDR3 DNA sequence: TGTGCCAGCAACTCGGGATTTTACAATGAGCAGTTCTTC.

The chain employs TRBV20-1 and TRBJ1-2; 7 bases map to TRBD1. The J segment lost 3 bases and the V segment lost 6 bases, leaving 7 bases of the junction unmatched. Germline V gives CDR1 DFQATT, CDR2 SNEGSKA (reference sequence). The CDR3 consists of 13 residues. CDR3 sequence (DNA): TGCAGTGCCCGTATCGGACAGGACTATGGCTACACCTTC. Translated, it gives CSARIGQDYGYTF.

The chain is built from TRBV27 and TRBJ2-2; 7 bases are shared with TRBD2. The CDR3 covers 15 residues. Trimming took 3 bases from V and 5 from J; bases not matched to a gene: 6. Germline lookup yields CDR1 MNHEY and CDR2 SMNVEV (reference sequence). The CDR3 sequence: CASSFLAEGTGELFF. CDR3 DNA: TGTGCCAGCAGTTTTCTAGCGGAGGGAACCGGGGAGCTGTTTTTT.

This clonotype has a handful of counts. The genes are TRBV5-1 and TRBJ2-5; 10 positions agree with TRBD2. The V gene end was trimmed by 4 bases and the J gene end by 2 bases; junction bases not matched to a gene: 14. Germline assignment: CDR1 SGHRS and CDR2 YFSETQ. The CDR3 loop spans 18 amino acids. The CDR3 is CASSARKQGLASQETQYF. DNA of the CDR3: TGCGCCAGCAGCGCAAGAAAACAGGGACTAGCGAGTCAAGAGACCCAGTACTTC.

This sequence joins TRBV7-3 and TRBJ2-1; 7 nucleotides agree with TRBD1. This CDR3 region has 13 residues. The V gene end was trimmed by 6 bases and the J gene end by 7 bases; junction bases not matched to a gene: 6. Germline values: CDR1 SGHTA, CDR2 FQGTGA. In DNA form, the CDR3 reads TGTGCCAGCAGGAGAACAGGGGCGAATGAGCAGTTCTTC. Translation: CASRRTGANEQFF.

This clonotype turned up a few times. The chain employs TRBV10-3 and TRBJ1-2; D is unresolved. This CDR3 contains 13 residues. Germline V gene data show CDR1 as ENHRY and CDR2 as SYGVKD. The ends were cut back, 3 bases at V and 4 bases at J, with 9 bases in the middle. CDR3 nucleotides: TGTGCCATCAGTGATATCCCAGGCTATGGCTACACCTTC. Translated, it gives CAISDIPGYGYTF.

This rearrangement joins TRBV11-3 to TRBJ2-1, with D tentatively TRBD1 or TRBD2 (6 bases each). Germline loops: CDR1 SGHNT, CDR2 YENEEA. With 0 bases removed from V and 3 bases from J, the gap between germline ends came to 12 bases. The CDR3 covers 16 residues. The CDR3 DNA is TGTGCCAGCAGCTTAGATAGCGGAGGGGGCTACAATGAGCAGTTCTTC. Translating it yields CASSLDSGGGYNEQFF.

The chain carries TRBV6-1 and TRBJ1-2, with 7 bases aligning to TRBD1. Germline CDR1 is MNHNS and CDR2 is SASEGT. CDR3 length: 16 residues. Trimming cost V 6 bases and J 5 bases; bases outside gene matches: 15. The CDR3 DNA follows: TGTGCCAGCAGGGGGCTGAATGGGACAGAGGCTTATGGCTACACCTTC. Encoded protein: CASRGLNGTEAYGYTF.

The chain employs TRBV4-3 and TRBJ1-6; weak D call: TRBD1 (5 bases). Germline CDR1 reads LGHNA; CDR2 reads YSLEER. This CDR3 has 14 residues. Trimming removed 0 bases from V and 10 bases from J, with 10 bases in between. The CDR3 nucleotides read TGCGCCAGCAGCCAAGAGGGGACCGGATCACCCCTCCACTTT. This gives the protein CASSQEGTGSPLHF.

This chain links TRBV12-3 or TRBV12-4 with TRBJ2-7; 13 bases fit TRBD2. The CDR3 runs 16 residues. V was pared by 5 bases and J by 2 bases, with 6 bases of the junction left unmatched. This CDR3 reads CASSPWTSGSAYEQYF. As DNA, the CDR3 is TGTGCCAGCAGTCCGTGGACTAGCGGGAGTGCCTACGAGCAGTACTTC.

This chain links TRBV28 with TRBJ2-5; D is unclear. The DNA matches TRBJ2-7 better at its end, which makes the J call doubtful. This CDR3 has 12 amino acids. Germline V gene lookup returns CDR1 MDHEN and CDR2 SYDVKM. The CDR3, as DNA: TGTGCCAGCAGGTTAAATTGGGACGAGCAGTACTTC. Amino acids: CASRLNWDEQYF.

To note about this clonotype: A much more abundant neighbour one base away suggests this may be a read error. V gene TRBV12-3 or TRBV12-4 combines with J gene TRBJ2-3, with unresolved D. V dropped 3 bases and J dropped 6 bases, with 10 bases sitting between them. This CDR3 contains 13 residues. The CDR3 reads CASSFGRPDTQYF. The DNA for the CDR3 is TGTGCCAGCAGTTTCGGCAGACCGGATACGCAGTATTTT.

This chain joins TRBV7-2 and TRBJ2-1; the match to TRBD2 covers 9 bases. This CDR3 contains 15 residues. CDR1 and CDR2 from the germline V gene are SGHTA and FQGNSA. With V trimmed by 2 bases and J by 10 bases, 9 bases remained unmatched. The CDR3 DNA is TGTGCCAGCAGCTTATCGGCTAGCGGGGACTTAGAGCAGTTCTTC. This sequence encodes CASSLSASGDLEQFF. The complete variable domain, with remaining parts taken from reference TRBV7-2 and TRBJ2-1, reads GAGVSQSPSNKVTEKGKDVELRCDPISGHTALYWYRQSLGQGLEFLIYFQGNSAPDKSGLPSDRFSAERTGGSVSTLTIQRTQQEDSAVYLCASSLSASGDLEQFFGPGTRLTVL.

The rearrangement uses TRBV20-1 and TRBJ2-6; 7 nucleotides align to TRBD1. CDR3 size: 18 residues. CDR1 is DFQATT and CDR2 is SNEGSKA in the germline V gene (reference sequence). J was trimmed by 4 bases and V by 5 bases; bases with no gene match: 17. CDR3 coding DNA: TGCAGTGCTGGGGTTCCGGGACAGCCCCAGGGGGGGGCCAACGTCCTGACTTTC. Protein product: CSAGVPGQPQGGANVLTF.

This clonotype was detected only a few times. The chain is built from TRBV27 and TRBJ2-5; D tentatively fits TRBD1 or TRBD2 (5 bases each). CDR3 length: 15 residues. The V gene's germline CDR1 is MNHEY and CDR2 SMNVEV (reference sequence). V was clipped by 6 bases and J by 1 base, with 15 bases between them. The CDR3 coding sequence is TGTGCCAGCAGACACATCTTTGGGGGCCAAGAGACCCAGTACTTC. Its translation: CASRHIFGGQETQYF.

The J gene is TRBJ1-5, the V gene TRBV4-3, with no clear D. The V gene's germline CDR1 is LGHNA and CDR2 YSLEER. The CDR3 is 19 amino acids. Trimming removed 0 bases from V and 0 bases from J, with 18 bases in between. CDR3 sequence (DNA): TGCGCCAGCAGCCAAGATTTTGTAGGCAAATGGTATAGCAATCAGCCCCAGCATTTT. Encoded protein: CASSQDFVGKWYSNQPQHF.

The chain links TRBV3-1 to TRBJ1-1, with no clear D. Germline V gene sequence: CDR1 LGHDT, CDR2 YNNKEL (reference sequence). CDR3 size: 17 residues. Trimming shortened V by 0 bases and J by 5 bases, and 19 bases separated the two germline ends. CDR3 protein: CASSQETSAIKMTEAFF. The DNA for the CDR3 is TGTGCCAGCAGCCAAGAAACTTCGGCAATTAAGATGACTGAAGCTTTCTTT.

Only one count was recorded for this clonotype. J is TRBJ2-3 and V is TRBV29-1; TRBD1 might be the D (6 bases). Germline CDR1 SQVTM, CDR2 ANQGSEA. The CDR3 extends over 17 amino acids. V was clipped by 3 bases and J by 2 bases, with 21 bases between them. The CDR3 loop reads CSVDNVEGDGYTDTQYF. As DNA, the CDR3 is TGCAGCGTTGACAATGTCGAGGGGGACGGTTACACAGATACGCAGTATTTT.

The chain couples TRBV12-3 or TRBV12-4 to TRBJ2-3, with 9 nucleotides matching TRBD2. Trimming took 5 bases from V and 6 from J; bases not matched to a gene: 9. The CDR3 runs 15 residues. The chain's CDR3 is CASSPRGGRIDTQYF. CDR3 in DNA: TGTGCCAGCAGTCCGCGGGGGGGCCGGATTGATACGCAGTATTTT.

The chain combines TRBV24-1 with TRBJ2-5; TRBD1 might be the D (5 bases). The CDR3 runs 13 residues. Deletions cut 1 base from V and 10 bases from J, with 12 bases between. Germline V gene sequence: CDR1 KGHDR, CDR2 SFDVKD. CDR3 nucleotide sequence: TGTGCCACCAGTGATTTAATGCCCCAGGGCCAGTACTTC. This gives the protein CATSDLMPQGQYF.

This rearrangement joins TRBV6-1 to TRBJ2-7, with D maybe TRBD1 (5 bases). The V gene lost 4 bases and the J gene lost 1 base, with 8 bases spanning the gap. Germline V gene data show CDR1 as MNHNS and CDR2 as SASEGT. The CDR3 contains 13 residues. The CDR3 nucleotides are TGTGCCAGCAGTGTTTACAGGTCCTACGAGCAGTACTTC. It translates to CASSVYRSYEQYF.

This clonotype was recorded a few times. Here the CDR3 DNA reads TGTGCCAGCAGCAGAATGACAGGGGACCAATATTACGAGCAGTACTTC. Its translation is CASSRMTGDQYYEQYF. This sequence joins TRBV7-2 and TRBJ2-7; 8 nucleotides line up with TRBD1. This CDR3 comprises 16 residues. The germline V gene encodes CDR1 SGHTA and CDR2 FQGNSA. Trimming at V came to 5 bases and at J to 4 bases, leaving 13 bases not matched to a gene.

This clonotype was seen only a few times. The chain has TRBV27 and TRBJ1-5; D call uncertain. This CDR3 region has 13 residues. CDR1 is MNHEY and CDR2 is SMNVEV in the germline V gene (reference sequence). V dropped 7 bases and J dropped 4 bases, with 11 bases sitting between them. CDR3 region: CASTESVNQPQHF. As DNA, the CDR3 is TGTGCCAGCACCGAAAGTGTTAATCAGCCCCAGCATTTT.

The V gene is TRBV5-5, the J gene TRBJ1-2; D uncertain. The germline gives CDR1 SGHKS, CDR2 YYEKEE (reference sequence). This CDR3 contains 15 residues. V was clipped by 0 bases and J by 3 bases, with 12 bases between them. The CDR3 nucleotides are TGTGCCAGCAGCTTGGCGGTACGGAAAGACTATGGCTACACCTTC. Protein: CASSLAVRKDYGYTF.

This clonotype was seen only a few times. This chain joins TRBV7-9 and TRBJ2-5, with 8 bases that match TRBD1. CDR3 size: 16 residues. The V gene end was trimmed by 4 bases and the J gene end by 1 base; junction bases not matched to a gene: 8. CDR1 and CDR2 from the germline V gene are SEHNR and FQNEAQ (reference sequence). The CDR3 DNA reads as TGTGCCAGCAGCTCCCTCAGGGGGCCCGTCCAAGAGACCCAGTACTTC. It translates to CASSSLRGPVQETQYF.

Comments on this clonotype: At one end the junction does not follow the germline gene, possibly because of a read error. The chain carries TRBV5-1 and TRBJ2-7; D gene ambiguous. CDR3 length equals 13 residues. The germline gives CDR1 SGHRS, CDR2 YFSETQ. The CDR3 is CASSLTGSCEQYF. The CDR3 DNA follows: TGCGCCAGCAGCTTAACCGGATCCTGCGAGCAGTACTTC.